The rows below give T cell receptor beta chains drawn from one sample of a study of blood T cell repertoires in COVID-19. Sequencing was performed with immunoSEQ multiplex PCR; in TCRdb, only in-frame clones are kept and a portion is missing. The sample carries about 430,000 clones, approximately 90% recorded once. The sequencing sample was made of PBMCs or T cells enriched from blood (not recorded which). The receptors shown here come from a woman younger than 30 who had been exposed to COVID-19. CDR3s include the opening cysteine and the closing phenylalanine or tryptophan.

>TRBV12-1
CASSQKPGTGTASGTYEQYF
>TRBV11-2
CASKPLAGGWEETQYF
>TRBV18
CASSPLGTESREQYF
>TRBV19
CASSLAGGPAEQFF
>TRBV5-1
CASVRRERGSYEQYF
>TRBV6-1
CASRETSVYNTGELFF
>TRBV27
CASSSLAGLADTQYF
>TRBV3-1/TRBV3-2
CASSPSGLAGGFYEQYF
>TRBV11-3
CASSLQGNTEAFF
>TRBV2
CASRPRTGLYEQYF
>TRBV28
CASSSRERSYGYTF
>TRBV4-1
CASSQGLRRLAGDVEQFF
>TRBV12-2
CASRLEDRGNYGYTF
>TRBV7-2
CASSVGGQGGNNEQFF
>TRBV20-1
CSAGEVGEQYF
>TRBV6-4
CASSETGTYSPYGYTF
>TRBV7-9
CASSRGQGGAETQYF
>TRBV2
CASRAGTGFYEQYF
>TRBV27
CASSLFSPRSPLHF
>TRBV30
CAWSVGGNQPQHF
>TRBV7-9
CASSPPLGQGKMFF
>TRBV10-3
CAISESRGSNTEAFF
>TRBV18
CASSPDRLHEQYF